The 25 T cell receptor beta chains below were found in one sample sequenced in a study of identical twins (dated by TCRdb to between 2015 and 2016). Receptor amplification or capture employed 5' RACE. The data were produced on an Illumina HiSeq 2000. TCRdb itself trimmed the public reads at Q25 with fastp, ran MiXCR and retained productive beta chains. CDR3 protein duplicates are merged, each entry listing the most common genes and DNA. In all, the sample holds about 690,000 distinct CDR3 sequences, and around 21% of those were seen once. The ten largest account for roughly 4.3% of the sample. The same sample was also studied in work on T cells expressing NK-cell markers.

The sample taken for sequencing was PBMCs. These receptors came from a woman aged 18-29 years in good health.

There are a few counts of this clonotype. The CDR3 sequence: CASTPPSRNEQFF. The CDR3 DNA sequence: TGTGCCAGCACCCCGCCCTCGCGCAATGAGCAGTTCTTC. The chain joins TRBV12-3 or TRBV12-4 to TRBJ2-1, with D unresolved. CDR3 length: 13 residues. Trimming stripped 7 bases from V and 6 bases from J, with 13 bases between.

Turning to this clonotype: Possible read error: a much larger clone is one base away. The chain couples TRBV20-1 to TRBJ2-3, with a tentative D call TRBD2 (5 bases). The germline V and J ends were trimmed by 8 bases and 1 base, with 13 bases remaining between them. Germline V lookup: CDR1 DFQATT, CDR2 SNEGSKA (reference sequence). The CDR3 contains 13 residues. The CDR3 region is CSPSLAGTDTQYF. The CDR3 DNA is TGCAGTCCATCCCTAGCCGGCACAGATACGCAGTATTTT.

The rearrangement uses TRBV27 and TRBJ2-3; 8 nucleotides line up with TRBD2. The V gene end was trimmed by 3 bases and the J gene end by 4 bases; junction bases not matched to a gene: 6. The germline V gene encodes CDR1 MNHEY and CDR2 SMNVEV (reference sequence). The CDR3 is made up of 15 amino acids. This CDR3 is CASSFSGGRSDTQYF. In nucleotides, the CDR3 is TGTGCCAGCAGTTTCTCTGGCGGGAGGTCAGATACGCAGTATTTT.

The V call is TRBV24-1, the J call TRBJ2-1; D is undetermined. V lost 8 bases and J lost 6, with 4 bases in between. CDR1 is KGHDR, CDR2 SFDVKD, per germline. The CDR3 contains 10 residues. Written as DNA, the CDR3 is TGTGCCACCAACCCCAATGAGCAGTTCTTC. It specifies CATNPNEQFF.

V gene TRBV20-1 combines with J gene TRBJ1-4; D may be TRBD1 (6 bases). Germline loops: CDR1 DFQATT, CDR2 SNEGSKA (reference sequence). Trimming shortened V by 1 base and J by 7 bases, and 10 bases separated the two germline ends. This CDR3 has 13 residues. Written as DNA, the CDR3 is TGCAGTGCTAGAGCCAGGGGTCGTGAAAAACTGTTTTTT. This gives the protein CSARARGREKLFF.

This clonotype turned up a few times. The V and J genes are TRBV6-5 and TRBJ2-3; D not resolved. Germline V lookup: CDR1 MNHEY, CDR2 SVGAGI. V lost 2 bases and J 4 bases, leaving 7 bases between the germline ends. CDR3 length: 13 residues. CDR3 nucleotides: TGTGCCAGCAGTTACATCGACTCAGATACGCAGTATTTT. It codes for CASSYIDSDTQYF.

This clonotype has only a few counts. This chain uses TRBV28 with TRBJ2-3, with TRBD2 matching 10 bases. V dropped 3 bases and J dropped 6; count of bases not matched to a gene: 9. Looked up from germline, CDR1 is MDHEN and CDR2 is SYDVKM. CDR3 size: 16 residues. The CDR3 DNA reads as TGTGCCAGCAGTTTCCAGCGGGGGGGCCGGGTCGATACGCAGTATTTT. It translates to CASSFQRGGRVDTQYF. Using reference TRBV28 and TRBJ2-3 for the parts outside the CDR3, the full variable domain is DVKVTQSSRYLVKRTGEKVFLECVQDMDHENMFWYRQDPGLGLRLIYFSYDVKMKEKGDIPEGYSVSREKKERFSLILESASTNQTSMYLCASSFQRGGRVDTQYFGPGTRLTVL.

This clonotype has a handful of counts. V usage is TRBV29-1 and J usage is TRBJ2-3, with 8 nucleotides matching TRBD2. This CDR3 spans 13 amino acids. Germline CDR1 reads SQVTM; CDR2 reads ANQGSEA. After removal of 8 bases from V and 4 bases from J, the junction contained 8 bases not matched to a gene. The CDR3 reads CSLLGAGADTQYF. The CDR3 DNA sequence: TGCAGCCTCCTGGGAGCGGGGGCAGATACGCAGTATTTT.

This chain links TRBV11-3 with TRBJ2-3; TRBD2 matches 10 bases. The junction had 7 bases not matched to a gene; V was cut back by 5 bases and J by 2 bases. The CDR3 contains 16 residues. Germline loops: CDR1 SGHNT, CDR2 YENEEA. CDR3 amino acids: CASSIWTSGDTDTQYF. DNA of the CDR3: TGTGCCAGCAGCATATGGACTAGCGGTGACACAGATACGCAGTATTTT. The variable domain in full, completed from reference TRBV11-3 and TRBJ2-3, reads EAGVVQSPRYKIIEKKQPVAFWCNPISGHNTLYWYLQNLGQGPELLIRYENEEAVDDSQLPKDRFSAERLKGVDSTLKIQPAELGDSAVYLCASSIWTSGDTDTQYFGPGTRLTVL.

This clonotype was recorded many times. The chain uses TRBV12-3 or TRBV12-4 and TRBJ2-7; D is ambiguous. The CDR3 extends over 11 amino acids. Between the trimmed V and J ends, which lost 3 bases and 7 bases, there was a span of 7 bases. The CDR3 spells CASSLMWEQYF. DNA of the CDR3: TGTGCCAGCAGTTTGATGTGGGAGCAGTACTTC.

CDR3 coding DNA: TGTGCCAGCAGCGCCGGGACTAGCGGGAGAGGTGGGGAGCAGTTCTTC. Amino acids: CASSAGTSGRGGEQFF. The V and J genes are TRBV9 and TRBJ2-1; 14 bases line up with TRBD2. V shed 3 bases and J 10 bases; nucleotides not matched to a gene: 9. The CDR3 consists of 16 residues. CDR1 and CDR2 from the germline V gene are SGDLS and YYNGEE.

CDR3 amino acids: CASSFYRYTGELFF. Here the CDR3 DNA reads TGTGCCAGCAGTTTTTACAGATACACCGGGGAGCTGTTTTTT. This sequence joins TRBV27 and TRBJ2-2; D unclear. Looked up from germline, CDR1 is MNHEY and CDR2 is SMNVEV (reference sequence). The CDR3 consists of 14 residues. The V and J ends lost 3 bases and 3 bases respectively, with 8 bases between them.

This clonotype was seen a few times. This chain uses TRBV20-1 with TRBJ2-3; TRBD2 matches 7 bases. V was clipped by 0 bases and J by 4 bases; unmatched bases: 7. The CDR3 is 15 amino acids. The V gene's germline CDR1 is DFQATT and CDR2 SNEGSKA (reference sequence). CDR3 protein: CSARDLGLYADTQYF. The CDR3 DNA reads TGCAGTGCTAGAGATCTGGGACTATATGCAGATACGCAGTATTTT.

The V and J genes are TRBV7-8 and TRBJ2-7; D possibly matches TRBD1 or TRBD2 (5 bases each). Trimming took off 4 bases at V and 5 bases at J, with 12 bases between the two ends. Per germline, CDR1 SGHVS and CDR2 FQNEAQ. This CDR3 has 13 amino acids. CDR3 nucleotide sequence: TGTGCCAGCAGCTCGGGACCCCCGGACGAGCAGTACTTC. Its protein product is CASSSGPPDEQYF.

This clonotype was seen a few times. The genes are TRBV6-1 and TRBJ2-7; D possibly matches TRBD1 or TRBD2 (5 bases each). The CDR3 contains 14 residues. Germline lookup yields CDR1 MNHNS and CDR2 SASEGT. V lost 6 bases to trimming and J lost 6 bases, with 18 bases between them. CDR3 sequence reads: CASRPPGTGIEQYF. The CDR3 bases are TGTGCCAGCAGGCCCCCGGGGACGGGGATCGAGCAGTACTTC.

The chain employs TRBV5-1 and TRBJ2-6, with a weak D call TRBD1 (6 bases). Germline V gene lookup returns CDR1 SGHRS and CDR2 YFSETQ. The CDR3 spans 15 residues. Trimming cost V 3 bases and J 2 bases, with 9 bases left between them. The CDR3, as DNA: TGCGCCAGCAGCTCGCCAGGGGCTGGGGCCAACGTCCTGACTTTC. Encoded protein: CASSSPGAGANVLTF.

This clonotype was seen many times. V is TRBV7-8 and J is TRBJ2-3, with TRBD1 as a possible D gene (5 bases). The CDR3 sequence is 15 residues long. The V gene lost 1 base and the J gene lost 3 bases, with 11 bases spanning the gap. CDR1 SGHVS and CDR2 FQNEAQ come from the germline V gene. The CDR3 loop is CASSLVLRVTDTQYF. CDR3 bases: TGTGCCAGCAGCTTAGTACTCAGGGTTACAGATACGCAGTATTTT.

This clonotype showed up many times. J is TRBJ1-5 and V is TRBV6-2 or TRBV6-3; 7 nucleotides line up with TRBD1. V shed 2 bases and J 2 bases; nucleotides not matched to a gene: 6. The V gene's germline CDR1 is MNHEY and CDR2 SVGEGT. The CDR3 is made up of 16 amino acids. CDR3 sequence reads: CASSYTGQARNQPQHF. The CDR3 nucleotides are TGTGCCAGCAGTTACACCGGACAGGCCCGCAATCAGCCCCAGCATTTT.

The genes are TRBV5-5 and TRBJ2-7; either TRBD1 or TRBD2 may supply D (5 bases each). This CDR3 is built from 15 residues. Germline CDR1 reads SGHKS; CDR2 reads YYEKEE (reference sequence). The V end was cut by 1 base, the J end by 2 bases, with 13 bases between. CDR3 in amino acids: CASSLFWGNTYEQYF. CDR3 DNA sequence: TGTGCCAGCAGCTTGTTTTGGGGGAACACCTACGAGCAGTACTTC.

The V gene is TRBV11-2, the J gene TRBJ2-7; 10 nucleotides match TRBD2. The junction had 6 bases not matched to a gene; V was cut back by 1 base and J by 6 bases. The CDR3 contains 15 residues. The germline V gene has CDR1 SGHAT and CDR2 FQNNGV. The CDR3: CASSLGSGLAFEQYF. CDR3 coding DNA: TGTGCCAGCAGCTTAGGGTCGGGACTAGCGTTCGAGCAGTACTTC.

The rearrangement uses TRBV15 and TRBJ2-3, with unresolved D. V shed 0 bases and J shed 2 bases, with 12 bases lying between them. This CDR3 is 16 amino acids long. The germline CDR1 and CDR2 sequences are LNHNV and YYDKDF (reference sequence). The DNA of the CDR3 is TGTGCCACCAGCAGAGAATACGACCGTCTCACAGATACGCAGTATTTT. As protein: CATSREYDRLTDTQYF.

This clonotype was seen repeatedly, ten times or more. CDR3 in amino acids: CATSDGGVNEQFF. CDR3 bases: TGTGCCACCAGTGATGGTGGAGTCAATGAGCAGTTCTTC. This chain connects TRBV24-1 to TRBJ2-1; no firm D call. CDR1 is KGHDR and CDR2 is SFDVKD in the germline V gene. This CDR3 spans 13 amino acids. The V end lost 3 bases, the J end lost 6 bases, and 8 bases lay between the germline ends.

This clonotype has more than one count but fewer than ten. The rearrangement joins TRBV10-2 to TRBJ2-2, with 10 bases aligning to TRBD2. The CDR3 is made up of 13 amino acids. V lost 5 bases to trimming and J lost 8 bases; unmatched junction nucleotides: 2. Germline assignment: CDR1 WSHSY and CDR2 SAAADI. The DNA for the CDR3 is TGCGCCAGCAGTATAGCGGGAGGAGGGGAGCTGTTTTTT. Protein product: CASSIAGGGELFF.

The chain combines TRBV3-1 with TRBJ2-1, with TRBD2 identical over 11 bases. V dropped 4 bases and J dropped 10; count of bases not matched to a gene: 6. CDR1 and CDR2 (germline): LGHDT, YNNKEL (reference sequence). The CDR3 extends over 14 amino acids. CDR3 residues: CASSLSGRAGEQFF. In DNA, the CDR3 is TGTGCCAGCAGCCTTAGCGGGAGGGCCGGAGAGCAGTTCTTC.

This clonotype was seen a few times. V usage is TRBV15 and J usage is TRBJ2-3, with TRBD1 matching over 7 bases. With V trimmed by 8 bases and J by 1 base, 12 bases remained unmatched. This CDR3 region has 16 residues. In germline, CDR1 is LNHNV, CDR2 YYDKDF (reference sequence). CDR3 coding DNA: TGTGCCACCGAAGAGACAGGGTTGGGCGGCACAGATACGCAGTATTTT. Protein product: CATEETGLGGTDTQYF.